The sequence of this TCR beta chain was determined in a study of T cell responses to AZD1222 COVID-19 vaccine. General study results and limits: Donors were largely white British and mainly female; clonal diversity was possibly underestimated.

From germline, CDR1 is KGHSH and CDR2 LQKENI. Trimming left V 3 bases short and J 8 bases short, with 17 bases between. The CDR3 contains 15 residues. Method: immunoSEQ multiplex PCR; TCRdb's copy keeps in-frame clones and lacks some. The data contain 95,000 to 150,000 clones, approximately 87% of them singletons. Regarding this clone: Its specificity is not known.

This specimen consisted of peripheral blood, obtained on day 0 of AZD1222 vaccination. This sequence was found in an adult in good health. The chain combines TRBV18 with TRBJ1-3; D possibly corresponds to TRBD1 (5 bases). The CDR3: CASSPLEGPGDTIYF. DNA for the CDR3: TGTGCCAGCTCACCGTTGGAGGGCCCGGGGGACACCATATATTTT.